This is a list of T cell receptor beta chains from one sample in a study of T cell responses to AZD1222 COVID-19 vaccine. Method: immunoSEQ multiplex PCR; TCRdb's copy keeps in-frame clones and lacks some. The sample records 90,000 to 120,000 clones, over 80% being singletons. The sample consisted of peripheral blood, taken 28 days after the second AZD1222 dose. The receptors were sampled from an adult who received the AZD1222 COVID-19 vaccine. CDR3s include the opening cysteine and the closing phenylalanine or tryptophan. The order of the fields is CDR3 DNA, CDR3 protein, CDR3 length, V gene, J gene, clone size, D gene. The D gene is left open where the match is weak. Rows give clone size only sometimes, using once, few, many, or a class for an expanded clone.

CDR3 DNA: TGTGCCGCTGGGGGAAATAGCAATCAGCCCCAGCATTTT; CDR3 protein: CAAGGNSNQPQHF; CDR3 length: 13; V gene: TRBV10-3; J gene: TRBJ1-5; clone size: -; D gene: -
CDR3 DNA: TGTGCCAGTTCGGAGCATCAGCCCCAGCATTTT; CDR3 protein: CASSEHQPQHF; CDR3 length: 11; V gene: TRBV19; J gene: TRBJ1-5; clone size: -; D gene: -
CDR3 DNA: TGTGCCAGTAGTGGAAGGACAGGGGGCGTTGAAAAACTGTTTTTT; CDR3 protein: CASSGRTGGVEKLFF; CDR3 length: 15; V gene: TRBV19; J gene: TRBJ1-4; clone size: once; D gene: TRBD1
CDR3 DNA: TGTGCCAGCAGCGTATCTGGGGCCAACGTCCTGACTTTC; CDR3 protein: CASSVSGANVLTF; CDR3 length: 13; V gene: TRBV9; J gene: TRBJ2-6; clone size: -; D gene: -
CDR3 DNA: TGCGCCAGCGGAACGGACGGCGGCTATAATTCACCCCTCCACTTT; CDR3 protein: CASGTDGGYNSPLHF; CDR3 length: 15; V gene: TRBV10-2; J gene: TRBJ1-6; clone size: few; D gene: -
CDR3 DNA: TGTGCCAGCAGTATCGCCGGGACAGCCTACAATGAGCAGTTCTTC; CDR3 protein: CASSIAGTAYNEQFF; CDR3 length: 15; V gene: TRBV6-2/TRBV6-3; J gene: TRBJ2-1; clone size: once; D gene: TRBD1
CDR3 DNA: TGTGCCAGCAGCGAATACGGGGGAGCCCCTGGAAACACCATATATTTT; CDR3 protein: CASSEYGGAPGNTIYF; CDR3 length: 16; V gene: TRBV7-9; J gene: TRBJ1-3; clone size: -; D gene: -
CDR3 DNA: TGTGCCTGGACCCTGGGGGGCAGGGCGTTCTCACCCCTCCACTTT; CDR3 protein: CAWTLGGRAFSPLHF; CDR3 length: 15; V gene: TRBV30; J gene: TRBJ1-6; clone size: -; D gene: -
CDR3 DNA: TGTGCCACCAGTGATTCCCGACAGGGGCTAAACAATGAGCAGTTCTTC; CDR3 protein: CATSDSRQGLNNEQFF; CDR3 length: 16; V gene: TRBV24-1; J gene: TRBJ2-1; clone size: -; D gene: TRBD1
CDR3 DNA: TGTGCCAGCAGTCTCCGGGGAGGGGGTACCTCCTACGAGCAGTACTTC; CDR3 protein: CASSLRGGGTSYEQYF; CDR3 length: 16; V gene: TRBV28; J gene: TRBJ2-7; clone size: -; D gene: -
CDR3 DNA: TGTGCCAGCAGCCCACTGCGACCAGGGCGTGGGACAGAGCGTCCTCTGTATAGCAATCAGCCCCAGCATTTT; CDR3 protein: CASSPLRPGRGTERPLYSNQPQHF; CDR3 length: 24; V gene: TRBV14; J gene: TRBJ1-5; clone size: once; D gene: TRBD1
CDR3 DNA: TGTGCCAGCAGCGGACAGTCCTACAATGAGCAGTTCTTC; CDR3 protein: CASSGQSYNEQFF; CDR3 length: 13; V gene: TRBV7-8; J gene: TRBJ2-1; clone size: -; D gene: -
CDR3 DNA: TGTGCCAGCTCACCAAGTTCAGGAGGGGGTGGCGATCAGCCCCAGCATTTT; CDR3 protein: CASSPSSGGGGDQPQHF; CDR3 length: 17; V gene: TRBV18; J gene: TRBJ1-5; clone size: -; D gene: -
CDR3 DNA: TGCGCCAGCAGACGCTCCGGGACAGGACTACTAGCGGGAGTAGATACGCAGTATTTT; CDR3 protein: CASRRSGTGLLAGVDTQYF; CDR3 length: 19; V gene: TRBV4-1; J gene: TRBJ2-3; clone size: once; D gene: TRBD2
CDR3 DNA: TGTGCCAGCAGTTGGACTGACACCGGGGAGCTGTTTTTT; CDR3 protein: CASSWTDTGELFF; CDR3 length: 13; V gene: TRBV6-5; J gene: TRBJ2-2; clone size: -; D gene: -
CDR3 DNA: TGTGCCTGGGGGACTGGGGATACGCAGTATTTT; CDR3 protein: CAWGTGDTQYF; CDR3 length: 11; V gene: TRBV30; J gene: TRBJ2-3; clone size: -; D gene: -
CDR3 DNA: TGTGCCAGCAGCGTGGACAGTGGCCCCCAATCACCCCTCCACTTT; CDR3 protein: CASSVDSGPQSPLHF; CDR3 length: 15; V gene: TRBV9; J gene: TRBJ1-6; clone size: -; D gene: -
CDR3 DNA: TGTGCCTGGAGTGTACGAGGACAGGGAAGCCAGCCCCAGCATTTT; CDR3 protein: CAWSVRGQGSQPQHF; CDR3 length: 15; V gene: TRBV30; J gene: TRBJ1-5; clone size: -; D gene: TRBD1
CDR3 DNA: TGTGCCATCAGGCAGGATAATGAAAAACTGTTTTTT; CDR3 protein: CAIRQDNEKLFF; CDR3 length: 12; V gene: TRBV10-3; J gene: TRBJ1-4; clone size: -; D gene: -
CDR3 DNA: TGTGCCAGCAGGGCGGGAAGGCCAAACACCGGGGAGCTGTTTTTT; CDR3 protein: CASRAGRPNTGELFF; CDR3 length: 15; V gene: TRBV27; J gene: TRBJ2-2; clone size: -; D gene: -
CDR3 DNA: TGTGCCACCAGCAGAGGCGGGAGCACAGATACGCAGTATTTT; CDR3 protein: CATSRGGSTDTQYF; CDR3 length: 14; V gene: TRBV15; J gene: TRBJ2-3; clone size: -; D gene: -
CDR3 DNA: TGTGCCTGGAGGCTGACTGGATCCTATGGCTACACCTTC; CDR3 protein: CAWRLTGSYGYTF; CDR3 length: 13; V gene: TRBV30; J gene: TRBJ1-2; clone size: -; D gene: -
CDR3 DNA: TGTGCCAGCAGCCATGCTACCGGGACAGGAAACACCATATATTTT; CDR3 protein: CASSHATGTGNTIYF; CDR3 length: 15; V gene: TRBV3-1/TRBV3-2; J gene: TRBJ1-3; clone size: -; D gene: -
CDR3 DNA: TGTGCCAGCAGCGTTGGGAGTTCCCCCACAGATACGCAGTATTTT; CDR3 protein: CASSVGSSPTDTQYF; CDR3 length: 15; V gene: TRBV9; J gene: TRBJ2-3; clone size: -; D gene: -
CDR3 DNA: TGTGCCAGCAGCTGGCATCCGGGACAGACCCGGGTAGGCACTGAAGCTTTCTTT; CDR3 protein: CASSWHPGQTRVGTEAFF; CDR3 length: 18; V gene: TRBV5-8; J gene: TRBJ1-1; clone size: -; D gene: TRBD1
CDR3 DNA: TGTGCCAGTAGGCAAGCGGGGGGGCCGCGAGAGACCCAGTACTTC; CDR3 protein: CASRQAGGPRETQYF; CDR3 length: 15; V gene: TRBV19; J gene: TRBJ2-5; clone size: -; D gene: TRBD2
CDR3 DNA: TGTGCCACCAGCAGAGATCTGCGCGGTCCCCAGCATTTT; CDR3 protein: CATSRDLRGPQHF; CDR3 length: 13; V gene: TRBV15; J gene: TRBJ1-5; clone size: -; D gene: -
CDR3 DNA: TGTGCCTCCTGGGACAGGAGCTCTGGGGCCAACGTCCTGACTTTC; CDR3 protein: CASWDRSSGANVLTF; CDR3 length: 15; V gene: TRBV2; J gene: TRBJ2-6; clone size: -; D gene: TRBD1
CDR3 DNA: TGCGCCAGCAGCCACGACAGGGGGAATTCACCCCTCCACTTT; CDR3 protein: CASSHDRGNSPLHF; CDR3 length: 14; V gene: TRBV4-1; J gene: TRBJ1-6; clone size: once; D gene: TRBD1
CDR3 DNA: TGTGCCAGCAGCTTAGGAAGTCCTGGAAACACCATATATTTT; CDR3 protein: CASSLGSPGNTIYF; CDR3 length: 14; V gene: TRBV7-9; J gene: TRBJ1-3; clone size: -; D gene: -
CDR3 DNA: TGTGCCAGCAGCTTAACTAGCGGGAGTAGCGATACGCAGTATTTT; CDR3 protein: CASSLTSGSSDTQYF; CDR3 length: 15; V gene: TRBV7-3; J gene: TRBJ2-3; clone size: -; D gene: TRBD2
CDR3 DNA: TGCGCCAGCAGCCAAGAGGCTAGCGGGTTCCAAGAGACCCAGTACTTC; CDR3 protein: CASSQEASGFQETQYF; CDR3 length: 16; V gene: TRBV4-1; J gene: TRBJ2-5; clone size: -; D gene: TRBD2
CDR3 DNA: TGTGCCAGCAGCTTGTCCCCCAGACTAGCGGGAGTGGAATACAATGAGCAGTTCTTC; CDR3 protein: CASSLSPRLAGVEYNEQFF; CDR3 length: 19; V gene: TRBV5-6; J gene: TRBJ2-1; clone size: -; D gene: TRBD2
CDR3 DNA: TGTGCCAGCAGTTACCATCAAGGGGGCGGCACTGAAGCTTTCTTT; CDR3 protein: CASSYHQGGGTEAFF; CDR3 length: 15; V gene: TRBV6-6; J gene: TRBJ1-1; clone size: -; D gene: TRBD1
CDR3 DNA: TGTGCCAGTAGTACCGCAGGGGGAGCTCAGCCCCAGCATTTT; CDR3 protein: CASSTAGGAQPQHF; CDR3 length: 14; V gene: TRBV19; J gene: TRBJ1-5; clone size: -; D gene: TRBD1
CDR3 DNA: TGTGCCAGCAGGATACAGGCGAACACTGAAGCTTTCTTT; CDR3 protein: CASRIQANTEAFF; CDR3 length: 13; V gene: TRBV12-3/TRBV12-4; J gene: TRBJ1-1; clone size: -; D gene: -
CDR3 DNA: TGTGCCAGCAGTCTAACCGGGACAGCAGCACCCCTCCACTTT; CDR3 protein: CASSLTGTAAPLHF; CDR3 length: 14; V gene: TRBV6-5; J gene: TRBJ1-6; clone size: -; D gene: TRBD1
CDR3 DNA: TGCGCCAGCAGCCAAGGAGTAGCGGGGATCAACGAGCAGTACTTC; CDR3 protein: CASSQGVAGINEQYF; CDR3 length: 15; V gene: TRBV4-3; J gene: TRBJ2-7; clone size: -; D gene: TRBD2
CDR3 DNA: TGTGCCAGCCGGGTCCGGGACAGGGATAATGAGCAGTTCTTC; CDR3 protein: CASRVRDRDNEQFF; CDR3 length: 14; V gene: TRBV6-5; J gene: TRBJ2-1; clone size: -; D gene: TRBD1
CDR3 DNA: TGTGCCACCAGTGACTCGGACAGTGAAGCTTTCTTT; CDR3 protein: CATSDSDSEAFF; CDR3 length: 12; V gene: TRBV24-1; J gene: TRBJ1-1; clone size: -; D gene: -
CDR3 DNA: TGCGCCAGCAGCAGGGAAGGGGTCGGCCACAATGAGCAGTTCTTC; CDR3 protein: CASSREGVGHNEQFF; CDR3 length: 15; V gene: TRBV5-1; J gene: TRBJ2-1; clone size: -; D gene: -
CDR3 DNA: TGTGCCACCGTAGGGAACACTGAAGCTTTCTTT; CDR3 protein: CATVGNTEAFF; CDR3 length: 11; V gene: TRBV2; J gene: TRBJ1-1; clone size: -; D gene: -
CDR3 DNA: TGTGCCATCAGTGAGTCCCTGGGAAACACCATATATTTT; CDR3 protein: CAISESLGNTIYF; CDR3 length: 13; V gene: TRBV10-3; J gene: TRBJ1-3; clone size: -; D gene: -
CDR3 DNA: TGTGCCAGCAGCGTAGATCCCAGTCGGGATACGCAGTATTTT; CDR3 protein: CASSVDPSRDTQYF; CDR3 length: 14; V gene: TRBV9; J gene: TRBJ2-3; clone size: -; D gene: -
CDR3 DNA: TGTGCCACCAGTGCGGGACAGCCCGGTCAGCCCCAGCATTTT; CDR3 protein: CATSAGQPGQPQHF; CDR3 length: 14; V gene: TRBV24-1; J gene: TRBJ1-5; clone size: -; D gene: TRBD1
CDR3 DNA: TGTGCCAGCAGTTTCCAGGAGACCCAGTACTTC; CDR3 protein: CASSFQETQYF; CDR3 length: 11; V gene: TRBV12-3/TRBV12-4; J gene: TRBJ2-5; clone size: -; D gene: -
CDR3 DNA: TGTGCCAGCAGTTTACAGGGACAATTATATGGCTACACCTTC; CDR3 protein: CASSLQGQLYGYTF; CDR3 length: 14; V gene: TRBV2; J gene: TRBJ1-2; clone size: -; D gene: -
CDR3 DNA: TGTGCCAGCAGTGAAGCCGTACAGGGATTGCGGAGCTATGGCTACACCTTC; CDR3 protein: CASSEAVQGLRSYGYTF; CDR3 length: 17; V gene: TRBV2; J gene: TRBJ1-2; clone size: -; D gene: -
CDR3 DNA: TGCGCCAGCAGCTTGGAGGGCCGGACGGGTGAAGCTTTCTTT; CDR3 protein: CASSLEGRTGEAFF; CDR3 length: 14; V gene: TRBV5-1; J gene: TRBJ1-1; clone size: -; D gene: -
CDR3 DNA: TGTGCCAGCAGCTTAGCGGGACTTGGCTACGAGCAGTACTTC; CDR3 protein: CASSLAGLGYEQYF; CDR3 length: 14; V gene: TRBV7-8; J gene: TRBJ2-7; clone size: -; D gene: -
CDR3 DNA: TGTGCCAGCAGTCTATACTGCTTTAGCAATCAGCCCCAGCATTTT; CDR3 protein: CASSLYCFSNQPQHF; CDR3 length: 15; V gene: TRBV21-1; J gene: TRBJ1-5; clone size: once; D gene: -
CDR3 DNA: TGTGCCAGCAGCCTCACGTCGGGACCGTACAATGAGCAGTTCTTC; CDR3 protein: CASSLTSGPYNEQFF; CDR3 length: 15; V gene: TRBV5-4; J gene: TRBJ2-1; clone size: once; D gene: -
CDR3 DNA: TGCGCCAGCAGCCAGCTTGGGACGAACACTGAAGCTTTCTTT; CDR3 protein: CASSQLGTNTEAFF; CDR3 length: 14; V gene: TRBV5-1; J gene: TRBJ1-1; clone size: -; D gene: -
CDR3 DNA: TGTGCCAGCAAACTGGTGCAGAGTATTATTGGGGAGCTGTTTTTT; CDR3 protein: CASKLVQSIIGELFF; CDR3 length: 15; V gene: TRBV2; J gene: TRBJ2-2; clone size: -; D gene: -
CDR3 DNA: TGTGCCAGCTCGGCCGGGACTGATAGCTCCTACAATGAGCAGTTCTTC; CDR3 protein: CASSAGTDSSYNEQFF; CDR3 length: 16; V gene: TRBV18; J gene: TRBJ2-1; clone size: -; D gene: -